The clone carrying this T cell receptor beta chain was recorded at least ten times. Antigen specificity is unknown. This CDR3 is 20 amino acids long. Germline-derived CDR1 and CDR2 are LGHDT and YNNKEL (reference sequence). J was trimmed by 2 bases and V by 1 base; bases with no gene match: 18. The investigators amplified TCR beta CDR3 regions from RNA transcripts. HTBI primers were used for first-round RT-PCR of the TCR CDR3. MiXCR, applied by TCRdb to the multiplex PCR reads, yields one record per CDR3 protein. The sample records hundreds of thousands of distinct CDR3 sequences, approximately 19% being singletons. This sample is drawn from a study of T cells in Graves' hyperthyroidism and ophthalmopathy. Study-level background: Any treatment followed the collection of peripheral blood at initial diagnosis.

Study conclusions and caveats: Expanded thyroid clonotypes (above 0.001) were mostly also found in blood.

This sequence was found in a woman aged 45 to 65 with Graves' hyperthyroidism that later progressed to Graves' ophthalmopathy. This sequence joins TRBV3-1 and TRBJ2-5, with 8 bases fitting TRBD2. Sequenced sample: blood. The CDR3 DNA reads TGTGCCAGCAGCCAAGCCCTGGTCCGGGGGGGCCCTGGATCTCAAGAGACCCAGTACTTC. This translates into CASSQALVRGGPGSQETQYF.